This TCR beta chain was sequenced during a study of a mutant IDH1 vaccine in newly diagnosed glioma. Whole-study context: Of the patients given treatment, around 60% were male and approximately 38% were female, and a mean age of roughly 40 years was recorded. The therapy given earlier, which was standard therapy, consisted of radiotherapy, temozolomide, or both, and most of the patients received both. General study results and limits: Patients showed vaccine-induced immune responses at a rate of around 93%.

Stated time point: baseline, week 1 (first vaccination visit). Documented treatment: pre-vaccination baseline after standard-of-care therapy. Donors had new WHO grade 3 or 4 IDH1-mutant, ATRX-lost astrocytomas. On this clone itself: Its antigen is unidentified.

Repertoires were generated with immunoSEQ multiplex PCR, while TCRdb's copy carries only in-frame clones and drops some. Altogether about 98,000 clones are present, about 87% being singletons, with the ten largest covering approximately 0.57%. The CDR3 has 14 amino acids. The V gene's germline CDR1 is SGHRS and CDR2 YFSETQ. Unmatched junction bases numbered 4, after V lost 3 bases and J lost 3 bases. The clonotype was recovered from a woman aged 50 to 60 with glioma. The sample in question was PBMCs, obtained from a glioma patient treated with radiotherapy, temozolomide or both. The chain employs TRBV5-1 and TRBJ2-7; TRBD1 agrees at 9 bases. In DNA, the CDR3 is TGCGCCAGCAGCTGGACAGGGGAGATCTACGAGCAGTACTTC. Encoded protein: CASSWTGEIYEQYF.